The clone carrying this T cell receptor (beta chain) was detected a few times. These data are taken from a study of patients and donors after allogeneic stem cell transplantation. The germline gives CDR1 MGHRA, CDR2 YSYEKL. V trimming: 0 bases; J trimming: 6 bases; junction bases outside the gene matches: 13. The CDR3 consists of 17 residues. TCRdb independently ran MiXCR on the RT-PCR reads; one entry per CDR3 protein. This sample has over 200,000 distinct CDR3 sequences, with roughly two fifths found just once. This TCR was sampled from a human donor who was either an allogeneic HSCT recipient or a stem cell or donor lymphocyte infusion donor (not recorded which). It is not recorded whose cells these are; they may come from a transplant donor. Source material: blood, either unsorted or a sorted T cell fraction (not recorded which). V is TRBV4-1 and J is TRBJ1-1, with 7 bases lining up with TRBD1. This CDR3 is CASSQDWDSLWSAEAFF. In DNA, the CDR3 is TGCGCCAGCAGCCAAGATTGGGACAGTTTGTGGAGCGCTGAAGCTTTCTTT.